The rows below give T cell receptor beta chains drawn from one sample of a study of a mutant IDH1 vaccine in newly diagnosed glioma. Antigens of these TCRs are unknown. Data came from immunoSEQ multiplex PCR; TCRdb stores just in-frame clones and leaves some out. Seen here are nearly 30,000 clones, around 90% observed once, and the top ten hold about 3.1%. Sequenced material: peripheral blood mononuclear cells (PBMCs), taken from a glioma patient whose treatment included an IDH1 peptide vaccine. The origin of the receptors is a woman in her forties with glioma. Some clones in this sample may be carry-over from other donors' samples. Both conserved end residues are part of each CDR3. The D gene is left open where the match is weak. The size entry is marked missing in some rows and otherwise reads once, few, many or a size class.

size | D | J | V | CDR3 | DNA
NA | NA | TRBJ2-1 | TRBV6-5 | CASSEDTNEFF | TGTGCCAGCAGTGAGGACACGAACGAGTTCTTC
NA | TRBD1 | TRBJ1-1 | TRBV29-1 | CSVDGIGQGGLSTEAFF | TGCAGCGTTGATGGGATCGGACAGGGGGGGTTGAGCACTGAAGCTTTCTTT
NA | NA | TRBJ2-5 | TRBV7-2 | CASSFPSLGGIETQYF | TGTGCCAGCAGCTTTCCGTCCCTAGGAGGGATAGAGACCCAGTACTTC
NA | NA | TRBJ1-6 | TRBV9 | CASSIQGRADSPLHF | TGTGCCAGCAGCATTCAAGGGAGAGCGGATTCACCCCTCCACTTT
NA | TRBD2 | TRBJ2-7 | TRBV10-1 | CASSDPGTSVDEQYF | TGCGCCAGCAGTGACCCCGGGACTAGCGTCGACGAGCAGTACTTC
NA | TRBD2 | TRBJ2-2 | TRBV28 | CASSPPGLATGGELFF | TGTGCCAGCAGTCCCCCGGGACTAGCTACCGGCGGGGAGCTGTTTTTT
NA | NA | TRBJ2-7 | TRBV7-9 | CASSLQGGPTYEQYF | TGTGCCAGCAGCCTTCAAGGGGGGCCCACCTACGAGCAGTACTTC
NA | NA | TRBJ1-1 | TRBV5-1 | CASSLDGGGNTEAFF | TGCGCCAGCAGCTTGGATGGTGGGGGAAACACTGAAGCTTTCTTT
NA | NA | TRBJ1-1 | TRBV6-1 | CASSEGGHTEAFF | TGTGCCAGCAGTGAAGGCGGCCACACTGAAGCTTTCTTT
NA | NA | TRBJ1-4 | TRBV6-5 | CASSYEGTDEKLFF | TGTGCCAGCAGTTACGAAGGGACGGATGAAAAACTGTTTTTT
NA | NA | TRBJ2-1 | TRBV7-8 | CASSPRTGYNEQFF | TGTGCCAGCAGTCCACGGACTGGATACAATGAGCAGTTCTTC
NA | NA | TRBJ2-2 | TRBV18 | CASSQLGVGTGELFF | TGTGCCAGCTCACAACTAGGGGTGGGCACCGGGGAGCTGTTTTTT
few | NA | TRBJ2-2 | TRBV6-4 | CASSDSGTGELFF | TGTGCCAGCAGTGACTCAGGCACCGGGGAGCTGTTTTTT
NA | NA | TRBJ1-2 | TRBV5-4 | CASSLFDRSNYGYTF | TGTGCCAGCAGCTTGTTTGACAGGAGTAACTATGGCTACACCTTC
NA | NA | TRBJ2-2 | TRBV7-2 | CASSLARVTGELFF | TGTGCCAGCAGCTTAGCGCGGGTTACCGGGGAGCTGTTTTTT
NA | NA | TRBJ2-2 | TRBV11-3 | CASILIFVTIGGGELFF | TGTGCCAGCATCTTAATCTTCGTGACTATTGGGGGAGGGGAGCTGTTTTTT
NA | NA | TRBJ2-3 | TRBV28 | CASRVQGTNTDTQYF | TGTGCCAGCAGGGTCCAAGGTACAAACACAGATACGCAGTATTTT
NA | NA | TRBJ1-1 | TRBV6-5 | CASGKGLTTEAFF | TGTGCCAGCGGGAAGGGTTTGACCACTGAAGCTTTCTTT
NA | NA | TRBJ1-6 | TRBV27 | CASSARLSSYNSPLHF | TGTGCCAGCAGTGCCCGGTTGAGCTCCTATAATTCACCCCTCCACTTT
NA | NA | TRBJ1-5 | TRBV4-2 | CASRLTEPNQPQHF | TGTGCCAGCAGGCTGACAGAACCCAATCAGCCCCAGCATTTT
few | TRBD2 | TRBJ2-5 | TRBV5-1 | CASSTAGTSGQETQYF | TGCGCCAGCAGTACCGCCGGGACTAGCGGACAAGAGACCCAGTACTTC
once | TRBD1 | TRBJ1-4 | TRBV4-2 | CASSQRPGQGGEKLFF | TGTGCCAGCAGCCAAAGACCAGGACAGGGAGGGGAAAAACTGTTTTTT
once | NA | TRBJ1-4 | TRBV6-1 | CASSVTSLEKLFF | TGTGCCAGCAGTGTAACGAGCCTTGAAAAACTGTTTTTT
NA | NA | TRBJ2-7 | TRBV7-2 | CASSLAPPGGHEQYF | TGTGCCAGCAGCTTAGCGCCCCCCGGCGGCCACGAGCAGTACTTC
few | TRBD2 | TRBJ2-7 | TRBV7-2 | CASSLELAGFYEQYF | TGTGCCAGCAGCTTAGAACTAGCGGGGTTCTACGAGCAGTACTTC
NA | TRBD2 | TRBJ2-1 | TRBV13 | CASSLAGGPYNEQFF | TGTGCCAGCAGCTTAGCGGGAGGGCCTTACAATGAGCAGTTCTTC
NA | TRBD1 | TRBJ2-7 | TRBV7-3 | CASSAENRDRGAEQYF | TGTGCCAGCAGCGCAGAAAACCGGGACAGGGGCGCCGAGCAGTACTTC
once | NA | TRBJ2-3 | TRBV11-3 | CASSFGGVSDTQYF | TGTGCCAGCAGCTTCGGAGGGGTTTCGGATACGCAGTATTTT
NA | NA | TRBJ1-6 | TRBV4-1 | CASSQGNSPLHF | TGCGCCAGCAGCCAAGGAAATTCACCCCTCCACTTT